Listed here are 3 T cell receptor beta chains from one sample, sequenced in a study of Tregs in tolerant kidney transplant recipients. This table comes from immunoSEQ multiplex PCR, and its TCRdb copy is limited to in-frame clones, with some not included. The sample includes tens of thousands of clones, around 83% of them seen just once. The sample was CD4+ T cells from blood. The receptors derive from a human donor in good health.

This clone has just a few counts. The chain combines TRBV2 with TRBJ1-4; D might be TRBD1 (6 bases). From germline, CDR1 is SNHLY and CDR2 FYNNEI. The CDR3 is 12 amino acids. The V end lost 6 bases, the J end lost 12 bases, and 14 bases lay between the germline ends. CDR3 in amino acids: CASRPLTGELFF. The CDR3 DNA reads TGTGCCAGCAGGCCCTTGACAGGAGAACTGTTTTTT.

The chain employs TRBV19 and TRBJ1-1; a possible D gene is TRBD1 (5 bases). The CDR3 sequence is 14 residues long. The germline V and J ends were trimmed by 3 bases and 4 bases, with 12 bases remaining between them. Looked up from germline, CDR1 is LNHDA and CDR2 is SQIVND (reference sequence). For the CDR3, the DNA is TGTGCCAGTAGTATTGGGGGGATGGGCACTGAAGCTTTCTTT. This codes for CASSIGGMGTEAFF.

The chain carries TRBV10-3 and TRBJ1-4, with D unclear. Trimming removed 3 bases at V and 8 bases at J, with 7 bases between. This CDR3 has 12 amino acids. Germline V gene data show CDR1 as ENHRY and CDR2 as SYGVKD. The CDR3 protein is CAISDRNEKLFF. CDR3 DNA: TGTGCCATCAGTGACCGGAACGAAAAACTGTTTTTT.